Listed below are T cell receptor beta chains from one sample, sequenced in a study of cytomegalovirus exposure and HLA in healthy donors. The table came from immunoSEQ multiplex PCR; TCRdb's copy has only in-frame clones and leaves some out. The table has about 200,000 clones, about 80% seen once. Material: PBMCs. The receptors derive from a woman in her 30s in good health and CMV-seronegative. Both conserved end residues are part of each CDR3. D genes are given only for firm matches. The size field is filled for only some rows; it gives once, few, many or a size class.

16	TRBV18	TRBJ2-2	-	TRBD1	CASSPGQVTNTGELFF	TGTGCCAGCTCACCAGGACAGGTGACGAACACCGGGGAGCTGTTTTTT
14	TRBV27	TRBJ2-7	few	TRBD1	CASSSGQASYEQYF	TGTGCCAGCAGTTCGGGACAGGCCTCCTACGAGCAGTACTTC
16	TRBV5-1	TRBJ2-1	once	-	CASSFSTSLSYNEQFF	TGCGCCAGCAGCTTTTCCACTAGTCTGTCCTACAATGAGCAGTTCTTC
14	TRBV9	TRBJ2-1	-	-	CASSVGAGYNEQFF	TGTGCCAGCAGCGTAGGAGCAGGCTACAATGAGCAGTTCTTC
13	TRBV6-5	TRBJ2-2	-	-	CASSYSKVGGLFF	TGTGCCAGCAGTTACTCGAAGGTGGGAGGGCTGTTTTTT
17	TRBV19	TRBJ1-3	-	TRBD1	CASSIFAAGGFGNTIYF	TGTGCCAGTAGTATATTTGCGGCAGGGGGTTTCGGAAACACCATATATTTT
13	TRBV18	TRBJ2-7	-	-	CASSPGNSYEQYF	TGTGCCAGCTCACCCGGGAACTCCTACGAGCAGTACTTC
14	TRBV5-6	TRBJ2-7	few	-	CASSRGTGSYEQYF	TGTGCCAGCAGCCGGGGGACCGGCTCCTACGAGCAGTACTTC
12	TRBV27	TRBJ1-1	once	-	CASRSRNTEAFF	TGTGCCAGCAGATCGAGAAACACTGAAGCTTTCTTT
15	TRBV18	TRBJ2-3	-	TRBD2	CASSPRGGGTDTQYF	TGTGCCAGCTCACCACGCGGGGGTGGCACAGATACGCAGTATTTT
15	TRBV5-1	TRBJ1-2	-	-	CASSLGQTEIYGYTF	TGCGCCAGCAGCTTGGGCCAAACAGAGATCTATGGCTACACCTTC
15	TRBV5-4	TRBJ1-2	-	TRBD1	CASRPAGTANYGYTF	TGTGCCAGCAGACCGGCCGGGACAGCTAACTATGGCTACACCTTC
16	TRBV6-1	TRBJ1-3	few	TRBD1	CASSEWGTGWENTIYF	TGTGCCAGCAGTGAATGGGGGACAGGATGGGAAAACACCATATATTTT
17	TRBV2	TRBJ1-6	-	TRBD1	CASRAFQGAAYNSPLHF	TGTGCCAGCAGAGCATTTCAGGGGGCGGCCTATAATTCACCCCTCCACTTT
12	TRBV6-5	TRBJ1-2	-	-	CASSSDRNGYPF	TGTGCCAGCAGTTCCGACAGGAATGGCTACCCCTTC
17	TRBV5-1	TRBJ1-1	-	-	CASSLAKYLAPNTEAFF	TGCGCCAGCAGCTTGGCCAAGTATTTGGCCCCGAACACTGAAGCTTTCTTT
13	TRBV5-4	TRBJ2-5	once	-	CASSLTPSETQYF	TGTGCCAGCAGCTTAACGCCGAGCGAGACCCAGTACTTC
14	TRBV2	TRBJ1-5	-	TRBD1	CASVDRGGNQPQHF	TGTGCCAGCGTTGACAGGGGAGGCAATCAGCCCCAGCATTTT
16	TRBV7-9	TRBJ1-5	-	-	CASTKGGGSGNQPQHF	TGTGCCAGCACTAAAGGGGGGGGATCCGGCAATCAGCCCCAGCATTTT
16	TRBV9	TRBJ2-7	-	-	CASSVSGDPGRDEQYF	TGTGCCAGCAGCGTATCAGGGGACCCAGGTCGAGACGAGCAGTACTTC
16	TRBV28	TRBJ1-1	-	TRBD1	CASSSDREWRNTEAFF	TGTGCCAGCAGTTCCGACAGGGAGTGGAGGAACACTGAAGCTTTCTTT
14	TRBV5-1	TRBJ2-1	-	-	CASSLGPGANEQFF	TGCGCCAGCAGCTTGGGGCCGGGTGCCAATGAGCAGTTCTTC
15	TRBV7-2	TRBJ2-7	-	TRBD1	CASSYNAGGPYEQYF	TGTGCCAGCAGCTACAACGCAGGGGGCCCCTACGAGCAGTACTTC
15	TRBV5-8	TRBJ1-4	many	-	CASSLGESRLEKLFF	TGTGCCAGCAGCTTGGGTGAGAGTCGCCTAGAAAAACTGTTTTTT
15	TRBV4-2	TRBJ2-7	once	-	CASSLRKGQPYEQYF	TGTGCCAGCAGCCTAAGGAAAGGACAACCCTACGAGCAGTACTTC
12	TRBV27	TRBJ1-5	few	-	CASRGGNQPQHF	TGTGCCAGCAGGGGAGGCAATCAGCCCCAGCATTTT
14	TRBV4-1	TRBJ1-4	once	-	CASSQLQTNEKLFF	TGCGCCAGCAGCCAACTTCAGACTAATGAAAAACTGTTTTTT
14	TRBV6-5	TRBJ1-5	-	-	CASSKQGRDQPQHF	TGTGCCAGCAGTAAACAGGGCCGGGATCAGCCCCAGCATTTT
14	TRBV5-6	TRBJ2-5	once	-	CASSFGHHQETQYF	TGTGCCAGCAGCTTCGGACACCACCAAGAGACCCAGTACTTC
15	TRBV13	TRBJ2-3	-	-	CASSFGRGTTDTQYF	TGTGCCAGCAGCTTCGGCAGGGGTACCACAGATACGCAGTATTTT
15	TRBV7-9	TRBJ1-4	-	TRBD1	CASSYDGQVAEKLFF	TGTGCCAGCAGCTACGACGGACAGGTGGCTGAAAAACTGTTTTTT
18	TRBV27	TRBJ2-7	-	TRBD1	CASSAGTGYRESSYEQYF	TGTGCCAGCAGTGCCGGGACAGGATACCGAGAAAGCTCCTACGAGCAGTACTTC
11	TRBV6-1	TRBJ2-7	-	-	CASSYGGEQYF	TGTGCCAGCAGTTATGGAGGCGAGCAGTACTTC
13	TRBV5-6	TRBJ2-1	once	TRBD2	CASSLGLADEQFF	TGTGCCAGCAGCTTGGGGCTAGCGGATGAGCAGTTCTTC
15	TRBV6-5	TRBJ1-6	-	-	CASSYSGHRNSPLHF	TGTGCCAGCAGTTACTCGGGACATAGGAATTCACCCCTCCACTTT
17	TRBV5-1	TRBJ1-1	-	-	CASSLVTGPRMNTEAFF	TGCGCCAGCAGCTTGGTTACAGGTCCGCGAATGAACACTGAAGCTTTCTTT
12	TRBV2	TRBJ2-5	once	-	CASTEGPGTQYF	TGTGCCAGCACGGAGGGCCCGGGGACCCAGTACTTC
15	TRBV6-5	TRBJ2-7	-	TRBD1	CASSSMTGSYHEQYF	TGTGCCAGCAGTTCCATGACAGGGAGTTACCACGAGCAGTACTTC
17	TRBV10-3	TRBJ2-6	-	TRBD2	CAISDVRGVSGANVLTF	TGTGCCATCAGTGATGTCCGGGGGGTATCTGGGGCCAACGTCCTGACTTTC
14	TRBV10-3	TRBJ2-7	-	TRBD2	CAISQTSGGYEQYF	TGTGCCATCAGTCAGACTAGCGGGGGGTACGAGCAGTACTTC
14	TRBV13	TRBJ2-2	-	-	CASSLGLGPGELFF	TGTGCCAGCAGCTTAGGCCTTGGGCCCGGGGAGCTGTTTTTT
15	TRBV27	TRBJ1-1	-	TRBD1	CASSSRQGLGTEAFF	TGTGCCAGCAGTTCGAGACAGGGGTTGGGGACTGAAGCTTTCTTT
15	TRBV6-5	TRBJ2-7	-	TRBD1	CASSYYGTGSYEQYF	TGTGCCAGCAGTTATTACGGGACAGGGTCCTACGAGCAGTACTTC
14	TRBV28	TRBJ1-1	-	-	CASSPGQLNTEAFF	TGTGCCAGCAGCCCTGGACAGTTAAACACTGAAGCTTTCTTT
17	TRBV7-2	TRBJ1-1	-	TRBD1	CASSLSYRDRGPPEAFF	TGTGCCAGCAGCTTATCCTACAGGGACAGGGGGCCGCCTGAAGCTTTCTTT
12	TRBV2	TRBJ2-5	-	-	CASKTGQETQYF	TGTGCCAGCAAGACGGGCCAAGAGACCCAGTACTTC
12	TRBV5-4	TRBJ2-7	-	-	CASSFGPYEQYF	TGTGCCAGCAGCTTTGGGCCCTACGAGCAGTACTTC
16	TRBV5-5	TRBJ1-3	-	-	CASSLDFRQAGNTIYF	TGTGCCAGCAGCTTGGACTTCCGACAGGCTGGAAACACCATATATTTT
13	TRBV5-6	TRBJ2-7	-	TRBD1	CASSRGPSYEQYF	TGTGCCAGCAGTAGGGGGCCCTCCTACGAGCAGTACTTC
17	TRBV18	TRBJ1-5	few	-	CASSPGPGGSGNQPQHF	TGTGCCAGCTCACCGGGTCCGGGAGGGTCGGGCAATCAGCCCCAGCATTTT
13	TRBV11-2	TRBJ2-1	-	-	CAFQKELGNEQFF	TGTGCCTTCCAAAAGGAGTTGGGCAATGAGCAGTTCTTC
16	TRBV7-8	TRBJ2-3	-	TRBD2	CASSLAVAGSTYTQYF	TGTGCCAGCAGCTTAGCCGTAGCGGGAAGCACATATACGCAGTATTTT
15	TRBV19	TRBJ2-5	-	-	CASSITPGGGETQYF	TGTGCCAGTAGTATCACCCCTGGGGGCGGAGAGACCCAGTACTTC
16	TRBV7-9	TRBJ1-4	once	TRBD1	CASSLGTGATNEKLFF	TGTGCCAGCAGCTTAGGGACAGGGGCCACTAATGAAAAACTGTTTTTT